This TCR beta chain was profiled in a study of blood T cell repertoires in COVID-19. Study in general: Sites in the United States, Italy and Spain provided acute and convalescent COVID-19 samples.

A single count supports this clone. In the original workflow: Nucleated cell counts were estimated from reference gene primer amplification. Only in-frame clones appear in the TCRdb table, and some are missing; sequencing was by immunoSEQ multiplex PCR. V, J and clone size are taken as reported in that table, and D and trimming were inferred from the DNA itself. The table has approximately 210,000 clones, more than 85% seen once. Per germline, CDR1 SGHRS and CDR2 YFSETQ. This CDR3 contains 16 residues. V trimming: 1 base; J trimming: 10 bases; junction bases outside the gene matches: 11. This sequence originates from a man in his forties with active or convalescent COVID-19. The sample consisted of peripheral blood. V usage is TRBV5-1 and J usage is TRBJ1-6; TRBD1 agrees at 7 bases. For the CDR3, the DNA is TGCGCCAGCAGCTTGTTTCCCGACAGGGAGAGGTCACCCCTCCACTTT. This gives the protein CASSLFPDRERSPLHF. Filled out from reference TRBV5-1 and TRBJ1-6, the complete variable domain reads KAGVTQTPRYLIKTRGQQVTLSCSPISGHRSVSWYQQTPGQGLQFLFEYFSETQRNKGNFPGRFSGRQFSNSRSEMNVSTLELGDSALYLCASSLFPDRERSPLHFGNGTRLTVT.